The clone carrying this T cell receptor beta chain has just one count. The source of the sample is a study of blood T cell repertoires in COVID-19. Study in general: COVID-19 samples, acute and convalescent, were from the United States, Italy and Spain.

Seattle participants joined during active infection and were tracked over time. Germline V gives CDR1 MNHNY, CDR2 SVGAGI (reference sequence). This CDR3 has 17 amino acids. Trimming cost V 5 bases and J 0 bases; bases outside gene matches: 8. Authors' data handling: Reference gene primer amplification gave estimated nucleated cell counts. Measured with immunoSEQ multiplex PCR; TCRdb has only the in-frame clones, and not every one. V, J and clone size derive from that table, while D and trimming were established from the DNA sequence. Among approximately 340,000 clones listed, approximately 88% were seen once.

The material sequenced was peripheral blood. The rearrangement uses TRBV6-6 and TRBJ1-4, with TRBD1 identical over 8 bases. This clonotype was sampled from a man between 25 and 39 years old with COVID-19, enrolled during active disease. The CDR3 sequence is CASSPRQGRTTNEKLFF. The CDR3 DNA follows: TGTGCCAGCAGTCCCCGACAGGGGAGAACAACTAATGAAAAACTGTTTTTT.